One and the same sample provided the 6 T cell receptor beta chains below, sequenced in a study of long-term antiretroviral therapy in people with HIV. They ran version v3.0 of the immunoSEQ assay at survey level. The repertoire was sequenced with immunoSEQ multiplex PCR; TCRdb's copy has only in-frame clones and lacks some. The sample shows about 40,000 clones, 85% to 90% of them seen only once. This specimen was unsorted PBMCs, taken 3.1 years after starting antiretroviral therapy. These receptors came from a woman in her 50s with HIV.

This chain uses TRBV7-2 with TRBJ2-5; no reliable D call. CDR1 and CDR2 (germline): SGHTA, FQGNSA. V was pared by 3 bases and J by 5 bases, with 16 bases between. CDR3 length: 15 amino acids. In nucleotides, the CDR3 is TGTGCCAGCAGCTTGGGCTACCCCAGCGAGGAGACCCAGTACTTC. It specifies CASSLGYPSEETQYF. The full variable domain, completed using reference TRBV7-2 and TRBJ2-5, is GAGVSQSPSNKVTEKGKDVELRCDPISGHTALYWYRQSLGQGLEFLIYFQGNSAPDKSGLPSDRFSAERTGGSVSTLTIQRTQQEDSAVYLCASSLGYPSEETQYFGPGTRLLVL.

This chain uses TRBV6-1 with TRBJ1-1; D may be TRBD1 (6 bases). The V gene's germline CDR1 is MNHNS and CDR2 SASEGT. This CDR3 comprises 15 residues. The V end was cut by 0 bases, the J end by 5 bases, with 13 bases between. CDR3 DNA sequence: TGTGCCAGCAGTGAAGCACGAGGGGGAGGGACTGAAGCTTTCTTT. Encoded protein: CASSEARGGGTEAFF.

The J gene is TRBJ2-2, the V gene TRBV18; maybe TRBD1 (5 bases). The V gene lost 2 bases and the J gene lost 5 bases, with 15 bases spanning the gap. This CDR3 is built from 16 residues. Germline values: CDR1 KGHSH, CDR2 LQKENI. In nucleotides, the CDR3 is TGTGCCAGCTCACCATTTGATGCAGGGAAGACCGGGGAGCTGTTTTTT. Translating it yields CASSPFDAGKTGELFF.

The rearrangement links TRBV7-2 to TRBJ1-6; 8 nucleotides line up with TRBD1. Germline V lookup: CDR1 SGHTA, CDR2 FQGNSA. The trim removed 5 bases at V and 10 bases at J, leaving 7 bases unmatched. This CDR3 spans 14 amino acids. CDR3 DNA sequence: TGTGCCAGCAGCCCGGACAGGGCTCGGTCACCCCTCCACTTT. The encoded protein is CASSPDRARSPLHF.

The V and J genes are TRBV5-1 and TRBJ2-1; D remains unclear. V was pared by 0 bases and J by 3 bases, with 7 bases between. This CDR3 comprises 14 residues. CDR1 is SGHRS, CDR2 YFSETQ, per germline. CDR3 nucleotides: TGCGCCAGCAGCTTGGATCTCCGCTACAATGAGCAGTTCTTC. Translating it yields CASSLDLRYNEQFF.

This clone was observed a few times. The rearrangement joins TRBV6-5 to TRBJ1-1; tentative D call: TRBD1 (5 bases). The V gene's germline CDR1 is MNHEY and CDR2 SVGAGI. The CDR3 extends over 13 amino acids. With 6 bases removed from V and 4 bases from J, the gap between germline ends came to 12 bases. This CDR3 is CASRPEGTTEAFF. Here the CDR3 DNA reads TGTGCCAGCAGGCCCGAGGGGACCACTGAAGCTTTCTTT.